The 25 T cell receptor beta chains below all came from one sample that was sequenced in a study of cytomegalovirus exposure and HLA in healthy donors. The PCR made use of 60 Vbeta and 13 Jbeta primers. Assay used: immunoSEQ multiplex PCR; TCRdb lists only in-frame clones, some missing. The data contain under 200,000 clones, approximately 78% of them singletons. The sequenced material came from PBMCs. The receptors were sampled from a girl under 10 years old in good health and CMV-seropositive.

This rearrangement joins TRBV9 to TRBJ2-7; a possible D gene is TRBD2 (5 bases). The germline V and J ends were trimmed by 5 bases and 0 bases, with 9 bases remaining between them. The length of the CDR3 is 13 residues. Germline CDR1 reads SGDLS; CDR2 reads YYNGEE. This chain's CDR3 is CASSTSGSYEQYF. In DNA form, the CDR3 reads TGTGCCAGCAGTACCAGCGGCTCCTACGAGCAGTACTTC.

J is TRBJ2-3 and V is TRBV27; 11 bases map to TRBD1. From germline, CDR1 is MNHEY and CDR2 SMNVEV (reference sequence). The V segment lost 5 bases and the J segment 3 bases; nucleotides outside the gene matches: 4. The CDR3 extends over 15 amino acids. As DNA, the CDR3 is TGTGCCAGCAGTCCCGGGACAGGGGGGACAGATACGCAGTATTTT. Residues: CASSPGTGGTDTQYF.

This sequence joins TRBV6-6 and TRBJ2-6; TRBD1 matches at 7 bases. CDR3 size: 15 residues. Germline values: CDR1 MNHNY, CDR2 SVGAGI (reference sequence). V was pared by 6 bases and J by 12 bases, with 14 bases of the junction left unmatched. DNA of the CDR3: TGTGCCAGCAGCTCCCGACAGGGCCACCGGTTCGTCCTGACTTTC. Translating gives CASSSRQGHRFVLTF.

The V call is TRBV11-2, the J call TRBJ2-2, with 11 bases lining up with TRBD2. The CDR3 loop spans 17 amino acids. Germline CDR1 reads SGHAT; CDR2 reads FQNNGV. V was pared by 4 bases and J by 1 base, with 5 bases of the junction left unmatched. CDR3 sequence: CASSSMTSGKNTGELFF. Here the CDR3 DNA reads TGTGCCAGCAGCTCGATGACTAGCGGGAAGAACACCGGGGAGCTGTTTTTT.

V usage is TRBV7-9 and J usage is TRBJ2-2, with 9 nucleotides matching TRBD1. The CDR3 consists of 14 residues. V gave up 6 bases and J gave up 6 bases; unmatched junction bases: 5. The germline gives CDR1 SEHNR, CDR2 FQNEAQ (reference sequence). Here the CDR3 reads CASRWTGASGELFF. In nucleotides, the CDR3 is TGTGCCAGCAGATGGACAGGGGCGTCCGGGGAGCTGTTTTTT. Supplemented by reference TRBV7-9 and TRBJ2-2, the full variable domain reads DTGVSQNPRHKITKRGQNVTFRCDPISEHNRLYWYRQTLGQGPEFLTYFQNEAQLEKSRLLSDRFSAERPKGSFSTLEIQRTEQGDSAMYLCASRWTGASGELFFGEGSRLTVL.

The gene calls are TRBV2 and TRBJ2-1; unclear D gene. The CDR3 totals 15 residues. V lost 3 bases, J lost 3 bases, and 12 bases lay in between. Germline lookup yields CDR1 SNHLY and CDR2 FYNNEI. In nucleotides, the CDR3 is TGTGCCAGCAGTGATGGGCTATTCGACTACAATGAGCAGTTCTTC. Its translation: CASSDGLFDYNEQFF. Combining the CDR3 with reference TRBV2 and TRBJ2-1 gives the whole variable domain EPEVTQTPSHQVTQMGQEVILRCVPISNHLYFYWYRQILGQKVEFLVSFYNNEISEKSEIFDDQFSVERPDGSNFTLKIRSTKLEDSAMYFCASSDGLFDYNEQFFGPGTRLTVL.

The chain combines TRBV27 with TRBJ1-5; D perhaps matches TRBD1 (6 bases). The ends were cut back, 5 bases at V and 0 bases at J, with 11 bases in the middle. Germline V gene data show CDR1 as MNHEY and CDR2 as SMNVEV (reference sequence). CDR3 length: 15 amino acids. The CDR3 reads CASSRTGYSNQPQHF. The CDR3 DNA reads as TGTGCCAGCAGTCGAACAGGGTATAGCAATCAGCCCCAGCATTTT.

This clone has a single count. The chain couples TRBV5-1 to TRBJ2-1; D is possibly TRBD1 (6 bases). V was pared by 4 bases and J by 5 bases, with 13 bases between. Germline-derived CDR1 and CDR2 are SGHRS and YFSETQ. The CDR3 consists of 14 residues. The DNA of the CDR3 is TGCGCCAGCAGCCGAGGGGGAGCCAACAATGAGCAGTTCTTC. As protein: CASSRGGANNEQFF.

V and J are TRBV4-2 and TRBJ2-1; a possible D gene is TRBD2 (5 bases). Germline V CDR1 and CDR2: LGHNA, YNFKEQ. The CDR3 contains 16 residues. Trimming cost V 1 base and J 4 bases, with 14 bases left between them. CDR3 residues: CASSQVYRAEYNEQFF. CDR3 bases: TGTGCCAGCAGCCAAGTTTATAGAGCGGAATACAATGAGCAGTTCTTC.

The rearrangement uses TRBV6-4 and TRBJ2-7; 7 bases agree with TRBD2. J was trimmed by 6 bases and V by 0 bases; bases with no gene match: 2. CDR1 is MRHNA, CDR2 SNTAGT, per germline. CDR3 length: 13 residues. CDR3 residues: CASSDSSSGEQYF. The CDR3 nucleotides are TGTGCCAGCAGTGACTCTTCTAGCGGCGAGCAGTACTTC.

This clone has only a few counts. The J gene is TRBJ2-3, the V gene TRBV5-5; 11 nucleotides align to TRBD1. CDR3 size: 14 residues. Germline CDR1 is SGHKS and CDR2 is YYEKEE (reference sequence). After removal of 0 bases from V and 7 bases from J, the junction contained 1 base not matched to a gene. The CDR3 sequence: CASSLGTGGHTQYF. The CDR3 DNA is TGTGCCAGCAGCTTGGGGACAGGGGGCCATACGCAGTATTTT. Full variable domain (rest looked up from reference TRBV5-5 and TRBJ2-3): DAGVTQSPTHLIKTRGQQVTLRCSPISGHKSVSWYQQVLGQGPQFIFQYYEKEERGRGNFPDRFSARQFPNYSSELNVNALLLGDSALYLCASSLGTGGHTQYFGPGTRLTVL.

This clone has only one observation. The chain couples TRBV28 to TRBJ2-5; D may be TRBD2 (6 bases). The CDR3 is 13 residues long. With 1 base removed from V and 6 bases from J, the gap between germline ends came to 9 bases. CDR1 and CDR2 (germline): MDHEN, SYDVKM. CDR3 in amino acids: CASSLSGVKTQYF. The CDR3 DNA reads as TGTGCCAGCAGTTTATCGGGGGTAAAGACCCAGTACTTC. Looking up the rest from reference TRBV28 and TRBJ2-5 gives the full variable domain: DVKVTQSSRYLVKRTGEKVFLECVQDMDHENMFWYRQDPGLGLRLIYFSYDVKMKEKGDIPEGYSVSREKKERFSLILESASTNQTSMYLCASSLSGVKTQYFGPGTRLLVL.

This chain links TRBV28 with TRBJ2-7; 7 bases line up with TRBD2. This CDR3 comprises 16 residues. Losses at the gene ends were 6 bases for V and 0 bases for J; bases not matched to a gene: 11. The V gene's germline CDR1 is MDHEN and CDR2 SYDVKM. For the CDR3, the DNA is TGTGCCAGCAGCTACAGGCAAGGGGAGGGCTCCTACGAGCAGTACTTC. Translated, it gives CASSYRQGEGSYEQYF.

The chain recombines TRBV14 with TRBJ2-1, with D possibly matching TRBD2 (6 bases). The germline V and J ends were trimmed by 3 bases and 4 bases, with 10 bases remaining between them. CDR3 length: 14 amino acids. The germline CDR1 and CDR2 sequences are SGHDN and FVKESK. The CDR3 protein is CASSHPGLYNEQFF. CDR3 nucleotide sequence: TGTGCCAGCAGCCACCCGGGACTTTACAATGAGCAGTTCTTC.

The chain couples TRBV18 to TRBJ2-1; D ambiguous. The V and J ends lost 6 bases and 0 bases respectively, with 15 bases between them. In germline, CDR1 is KGHSH, CDR2 LQKENI. This CDR3 has 16 amino acids. The CDR3 spells CASSPRSAFSYNEQFF. CDR3 DNA: TGTGCCAGCTCGCCCCGGTCCGCATTCTCCTACAATGAGCAGTTCTTC.

The V call is TRBV9, the J call TRBJ1-1, with D tentatively TRBD1 (6 bases). V lost 4 bases and J lost 0, with 16 bases in between. Germline assignment: CDR1 SGDLS and CDR2 YYNGEE. The CDR3 contains 16 residues. Here the CDR3 reads CASSLSGGPMNTEAFF. DNA for the CDR3: TGTGCCAGCAGCTTGTCGGGGGGCCCCATGAACACTGAAGCTTTCTTT. Full variable domain (rest looked up from reference TRBV9 and TRBJ1-1): DSGVTQTPKHLITATGQRVTLRCSPRSGDLSVYWYQQSLDQGLQFLIQYYNGEERAKGNILERFSAQQFPDLHSELNLSSLELGDSALYFCASSLSGGPMNTEAFFGQGTRLTVV.

This clone was seen a handful of times. The genes are TRBV5-1 and TRBJ1-6, with 7 bases matching TRBD1. The CDR3 totals 15 residues. CDR1 and CDR2 (germline): SGHRS, YFSETQ. Trimming at V came to 4 bases and at J to 6 bases, leaving 7 bases not matched to a gene. Here the CDR3 reads CASSRRQGRNSPLHF. Here the CDR3 DNA reads TGCGCCAGCAGCCGTCGACAGGGCCGTAATTCACCCCTCCACTTT.

The chain combines TRBV11-2 with TRBJ2-1; D unclear. With 4 bases removed from V and 4 bases from J, the gap between germline ends came to 8 bases. In germline, CDR1 is SGHAT, CDR2 FQNNGV. CDR3 size: 13 residues. CDR3 nucleotide sequence: TGTGCCAGCAGCTCCCGGTGGTACAATGAGCAGTTCTTC. Translation gives CASSSRWYNEQFF.

This clone has only a few counts. The chain carries TRBV10-3 and TRBJ1-5, with TRBD1 as a possible D gene (5 bases). The CDR3 sequence is 15 residues long. V lost 6 bases, J lost 2 bases, and 14 bases lay in between. CDR1 ENHRY and CDR2 SYGVKD come from the germline V gene. CDR3 nucleotide sequence: TGTGCCATCAGGTCAGGGCTACAGGGCAATCAGCCCCAGCATTTT. Translation gives CAIRSGLQGNQPQHF.

V and J are TRBV5-6 and TRBJ1-1; D gene uncertain. CDR1 is SGHDT, CDR2 YYEEEE, per germline. CDR3 length: 13 amino acids. The V and J ends lost 2 bases and 1 base respectively, with 6 bases between them. The CDR3 protein is CASSFIRNTEAFF. The DNA for the CDR3 is TGTGCCAGCAGCTTCATCAGGAACACTGAAGCTTTCTTT.

A single count supports this clone. This sequence joins TRBV5-1 and TRBJ1-2; the D gene is possibly TRBD1 (6 bases). The V gene lost 4 bases and the J gene lost 4 bases, with 11 bases spanning the gap. CDR3 length: 13 residues. Germline V gene lookup returns CDR1 SGHRS and CDR2 YFSETQ. CDR3: CASSGGAVYGYTF. CDR3 nucleotide sequence: TGCGCCAGCAGCGGGGGGGCGGTCTATGGCTACACCTTC.

This chain links TRBV28 with TRBJ2-7; 11 bases are a match to TRBD2. This CDR3 contains 15 residues. From germline, CDR1 is MDHEN and CDR2 SYDVKM. Losses at the gene ends were 5 bases for V and 3 bases for J; bases not matched to a gene: 6. The CDR3 DNA reads as TGTGCCAGCAGTCGGGGGACTAGCGGCCTCTACGAGCAGTACTTC. Translating gives CASSRGTSGLYEQYF.

The CDR3 DNA reads as TGCAGCGTCCAGGGGAGTTATAATTCACCCCTCCACTTT. Translation: CSVQGSYNSPLHF. J is TRBJ1-6 and V is TRBV29-1; D is possibly TRBD1 (6 bases). Trimming stripped 6 bases from V and 4 bases from J, with 10 bases between. The CDR3 is 13 residues long. Germline V CDR1 and CDR2: SQVTM, ANQGSEA. The complete variable domain, with remaining parts taken from reference TRBV29-1 and TRBJ1-6, reads SAVISQKPSRDICQRGTSLTIQCQVDSQVTMMFWYRQQPGQSLTLIATANQGSEATYESGFVIDKFPISRPNLTFSTLTVSNMSPEDSSIYLCSVQGSYNSPLHFGNGTRLTVT.

The chain combines TRBV28 with TRBJ1-3; possibly TRBD1 for D (5 bases). The CDR3 has 13 amino acids. Germline V gives CDR1 MDHEN, CDR2 SYDVKM. The V end was cut by 8 bases, the J end by 4 bases, with 12 bases between. CDR3: CASLMGGGNTIYF. In DNA form, the CDR3 reads TGTGCCAGCCTAATGGGGGGAGGAAACACCATATATTTT.

The chain joins TRBV28 to TRBJ2-7, with D possibly being TRBD1 (5 bases). This CDR3 has 14 residues. V lost 5 bases and J lost 3, with 14 bases in between. Germline V gives CDR1 MDHEN, CDR2 SYDVKM. The CDR3 loop reads CASSVRQTFYEQYF. DNA for the CDR3: TGTGCCAGCAGTGTTCGACAGACGTTCTACGAGCAGTACTTC.